The TCR beta chain described here comes from a study of blood T cell repertoires in COVID-19. The V end lost 8 bases, the J end lost 5 bases, and 10 bases lay between the germline ends. Germline V gene sequence: CDR1 SQVTM, CDR2 ANQGSEA. This CDR3 has 11 amino acids. Some clones are missing from TCRdb's copy, which holds only in-frame ones; the method was immunoSEQ multiplex PCR. The sample records 150,000 to 200,000 clones, 86% being singletons. This clone appeared once. The chain joins TRBV29-1 to TRBJ2-1, with unresolved D. The sequence came from a woman aged 25 to 39 who had recovered from COVID-19. The sequenced sample consisted of PBMCs or T cells enriched from blood (not recorded which). CDR3 nucleotides: TGCAGCCTGAGGTTAAACAATGAGCAGTTCTTC. Residues: CSLRLNNEQFF.